The 19 T cell receptor beta chains reported below all come from one sample, sequenced in a study of blood T cell repertoires in COVID-19. The repertoire was sequenced with immunoSEQ multiplex PCR; TCRdb's copy has only in-frame clones and lacks some. The data contain more than 150,000 clones, approximately 88% of them singletons. The sample taken for sequencing was peripheral blood. The receptors were gathered from a man aged 60-69 years with acute or convalescent COVID-19.

The V and J genes are TRBV14 and TRBJ2-5; D might be TRBD1 (5 bases). Germline values: CDR1 SGHDN, CDR2 FVKESK. The germline V and J ends were trimmed by 4 bases and 5 bases, with 11 bases remaining between them. The CDR3 runs 13 residues. The DNA of the CDR3 is TGTGCCAGCAGCCCGACAGTCACCGAGACCCAGTACTTC. Its protein is CASSPTVTETQYF.

V usage is TRBV18 and J usage is TRBJ2-3, with 9 bases aligning to TRBD2. The CDR3 has 16 amino acids. CDR1 is KGHSH and CDR2 is LQKENI in the germline V gene. V was clipped by 3 bases and J by 2 bases; unmatched bases: 6. Here the CDR3 DNA reads TGTGCCAGCTCACCTGTAGCGGGGGATTACACAGATACGCAGTATTTT. This sequence encodes CASSPVAGDYTDTQYF.

This clone was seen just once. The rearrangement links TRBV10-1 to TRBJ1-2; D not resolved. CDR3 length: 13 residues. Trimming pared 0 bases from V and 5 bases from J, leaving 7 bases between. Looked up from germline, CDR1 is WNHNN and CDR2 is SYGVQD (reference sequence). The chain's CDR3 is CASSESRLYGYTF. The CDR3 DNA follows: TGCGCCAGCAGTGAGTCGAGACTTTATGGCTACACCTTC.

The chain joins TRBV27 to TRBJ1-4; 11 positions match TRBD1. J gave up 5 bases and V 5 bases, and 1 base lay outside the gene matches. Germline CDR1 is MNHEY and CDR2 is SMNVEV (reference sequence). This CDR3 is built from 14 residues. The DNA for the CDR3 is TGTGCCAGCAGTCGGACAGGGGGCAATGAAAAACTGTTTTTT. This gives the protein CASSRTGGNEKLFF.

The chain recombines TRBV3-1 (or the pseudogene TRBV3-2) with TRBJ2-1; the match to TRBD2 covers 7 bases. The CDR3 contains 14 residues. The germline V gene encodes CDR1 LGHDT and CDR2 YNNKEL (reference sequence). The trim removed 4 bases at V and 1 base at J, leaving 1 base unmatched. The CDR3 region is CASSLGLSYNEQFF. DNA of the CDR3: TGTGCCAGCAGCCTGGGACTATCCTACAATGAGCAGTTCTTC.

This rearrangement joins TRBV6-5 to TRBJ2-4; 7 nucleotides match TRBD1. CDR3 length: 16 residues. CDR1 MNHEY and CDR2 SVGAGI come from the germline V gene. V shed 4 bases, J shed 0 bases, and the junction held 6 bases outside the gene matches. CDR3 DNA sequence: TGTGCCAGCAGTTCACAGGGGAGTTTAGCCAAAAACATTCAGTACTTC. Translating gives CASSSQGSLAKNIQYF.

The chain uses TRBV5-1 and TRBJ1-5; the D gene is possibly TRBD1 (6 bases). V was pared by 2 bases and J by 7 bases, with 10 bases between. From germline, CDR1 is SGHRS and CDR2 YFSETQ. The CDR3 runs 13 residues. The CDR3 loop is CASSFSGDQPQHF. CDR3 DNA sequence: TGCGCCAGCAGCTTTTCAGGGGACCAGCCCCAGCATTTT.

The chain links TRBV11-3 to TRBJ1-1; 9 positions match TRBD1. Germline CDR1 is SGHNT and CDR2 is YENEEA. The CDR3 sequence is 16 residues long. The junction had 8 bases not matched to a gene; V was cut back by 5 bases and J by 1 base. The CDR3 nucleotides read TGTGCCAGCAGCCGTAGGACAGGGGTTACGAACACTGAAGCTTTCTTT. Amino acids: CASSRRTGVTNTEAFF.

CDR3 amino acids: CASSRGTSGETDTQYF. In DNA, the CDR3 is TGTGCCAGCAGCCGTGGGACTAGCGGGGAGACAGATACGCAGTATTTT. The chain joins TRBV11-2 to TRBJ2-3, with 13 bases lining up with TRBD2. Trimming took 5 bases from V and 3 from J; bases not matched to a gene: 5. The CDR3 totals 16 residues. The germline CDR1 and CDR2 sequences are SGHAT and FQNNGV. The variable domain in full, with the rest retrieved from reference TRBV11-2 and TRBJ2-3, is EAGVAQSPRYKIIEKRQSVAFWCNPISGHATLYWYQQILGQGPKLLIQFQNNGVVDDSQLPKDRFSAERLKGVDSTLKIQPAKLEDSAVYLCASSRGTSGETDTQYFGPGTRLTVL.

The rearrangement uses TRBV6-6 and TRBJ1-4; weak D call: TRBD1 (5 bases). The V and J ends lost 5 bases and 9 bases respectively, with 25 bases between them. The germline V gene has CDR1 MNHNY and CDR2 SVGAGI (reference sequence). CDR3 size: 17 residues. The CDR3 loop is CASSPPSWGPKSKKLFF. The CDR3, as DNA: TGTGCCAGCAGTCCCCCCAGCTGGGGCCCCAAGAGCAAAAAACTGTTTTTT.

The chain carries TRBV29-1 and TRBJ1-1; D is ambiguous. Looked up from germline, CDR1 is SQVTM and CDR2 is ANQGSEA. The CDR3 is 13 residues long. Trimming removed 4 bases at V and 6 bases at J, with 15 bases between. The DNA for the CDR3 is TGCAGCGTTGGCCTCCCCTGGGCCCCTGAAGCTTTCTTT. This translates into CSVGLPWAPEAFF. Full variable domain (outside the CDR3, taken from reference TRBV29-1 and TRBJ1-1): SAVISQKPSRDICQRGTSLTIQCQVDSQVTMMFWYRQQPGQSLTLIATANQGSEATYESGFVIDKFPISRPNLTFSTLTVSNMSPEDSSIYLCSVGLPWAPEAFFGQGTRLTVV.

The chain combines TRBV7-9 with TRBJ2-7, with D possibly TRBD1 on 7 matching bases. The CDR3 covers 15 residues. Trimming removed 5 bases at V and 4 bases at J, with 18 bases between. Germline V gene sequence: CDR1 SEHNR, CDR2 FQNEAQ (reference sequence). The CDR3 sequence is CASSKGGRGTYEQYF. The CDR3 region has the DNA TGTGCCAGCAGCAAGGGAGGCAGGGGGACTTACGAGCAGTACTTC.

The chain's CDR3 is CASSQQGGRDTIYF. The CDR3 nucleotides read TGTGCCAGCAGCCAACAGGGAGGGAGAGACACCATATATTTT. V and J are TRBV9 and TRBJ1-3; D perhaps matches TRBD1 (6 bases). V lost 4 bases and J 8 bases, leaving 16 bases between the germline ends. Germline CDR1 is SGDLS and CDR2 is YYNGEE. CDR3 length: 14 amino acids. The complete variable domain, with remaining parts taken from reference TRBV9 and TRBJ1-3, reads DSGVTQTPKHLITATGQRVTLRCSPRSGDLSVYWYQQSLDQGLQFLIQYYNGEERAKGNILERFSAQQFPDLHSELNLSSLELGDSALYFCASSQQGGRDTIYFGEGSWLTVV.

This CDR3 reads CASSTSSGGAFYEQYF. CDR3 DNA: TGTGCCAGCAGTACGTCTAGCGGGGGGGCTTTCTACGAGCAGTACTTC. The rearrangement joins TRBV6-2 or TRBV6-3 to TRBJ2-7; 12 bases are shared with TRBD2. The germline V gene encodes CDR1 MNHEY and CDR2 SVGEGT. The length of the CDR3 is 16 residues. Trimming took 5 bases from V and 3 from J; bases not matched to a gene: 8.

The chain employs TRBV3-1 (or the pseudogene TRBV3-2) and TRBJ1-4; D gene ambiguous. Germline CDR1 and CDR2: LGHDT and YNNKEL (reference sequence). V was cut by 4 bases and J by 2 bases, with 8 bases left in between. This CDR3 contains 14 residues. As DNA, the CDR3 is TGTGCCAGCAGCCGGCGGTCCACTAATGAAAAACTGTTTTTT. Its translation is CASSRRSTNEKLFF.

V usage is TRBV5-1 and J usage is TRBJ1-4, with 9 nucleotides matching TRBD1. After removal of 4 bases from V and 3 bases from J, the junction contained 7 bases not matched to a gene. The CDR3 runs to 16 residues. Germline CDR1 is SGHRS and CDR2 is YFSETQ. CDR3 amino acids: CASSRTGAGANEKLFF. In nucleotides, the CDR3 is TGCGCCAGCAGCAGGACAGGGGCCGGAGCTAATGAAAAACTGTTTTTT.

The chain is built from TRBV30 and TRBJ2-1; D perhaps matches TRBD2 (7 bases). Germline assignment: CDR1 GTSNPN and CDR2 SVGIG (reference sequence). The CDR3 totals 14 residues. Trimming stripped 4 bases from V and 4 bases from J, with 14 bases between. The CDR3 DNA reads TGTGCCTGGAAGGGGGGGGCCACATACAATGAGCAGTTCTTC. Residues: CAWKGGATYNEQFF. The full variable domain, with the rest looked up from reference TRBV30 and TRBJ2-1, is SQTIHQWPATLVQPVGSPLSLECTVEGTSNPNLYWYRQAAGRGLQLLFYSVGIGQISSEVPQNLSASRPQDRQFILSSKKLLLSDSGFYLCAWKGGATYNEQFFGPGTRLTVL.

The J gene is TRBJ1-2, the V gene TRBV19, with TRBD1 matching over 7 bases. CDR3 length equals 17 residues. The germline gives CDR1 LNHDA, CDR2 SQIVND (reference sequence). J lost 4 bases, V lost 0 bases, and 11 bases had no gene match. The CDR3, as DNA: TGTGCCAGTAGTATAGATCGAGGAGGGGGCGTTGGCTATGGCTACACCTTC. Protein product: CASSIDRGGGVGYGYTF.

The table lists this clone with a count of one. The chain couples TRBV4-1 to TRBJ1-2, with D perhaps TRBD1 (5 bases). Germline V gene lookup returns CDR1 MGHRA and CDR2 YSYEKL. Deletions cut 0 bases from V and 5 bases from J, with 13 bases between. This CDR3 is built from 15 residues. CDR3 amino acids: CASSQDSGGSYGYTF. The CDR3 nucleotides are TGCGCCAGCAGCCAAGATTCGGGGGGGAGTTATGGCTACACCTTC.